This record covers a single T cell receptor beta chain. V gave up 4 bases and J gave up 0 bases; unmatched junction bases: 12. This CDR3 has 19 residues. The sample is drawn from a study of T-cell memory formation after mild COVID-19. From the 5' RACE reads, TCRdb called clonotypes with MiXCR, one entry per CDR3 protein. The sample has around 410,000 distinct CDR3 sequences, less than 25% seen once. This clonotype was sampled from an adult woman who had mild COVID-19 (a few samples of this study predate the infection). Cell type and time point are not known. J is TRBJ2-6 and V is TRBV12-3 or TRBV12-4, with 7 bases fitting TRBD1. Sequenced input: PBMCs or a T cell subset sorted from them (not recorded which). CDR3: CASSSAGTALPSGANVLTF. The CDR3 DNA reads as TGTGCCAGCAGTTCCGCTGGGACAGCCTTACCCTCTGGGGCCAACGTCCTGACTTTC.